This entry features one T cell receptor (beta chain) sequence. The data belong to a study of OX40 agonist ivuxolimab in advanced cancers. Background on the study: Cohort: 65% to 90% men, mean age approximately 64, aged roughly 23 to 79.

Clones were read by immunoSEQ multiplex PCR, and TCRdb kept only the in-frame ones, dropping some. Among fewer than 45,000 clones listed, 65% to 85% were seen once. V dropped 5 bases and J dropped 0 bases, with 8 bases sitting between them. The CDR3 runs to 14 residues. Germline V gene lookup returns CDR1 WNHNN and CDR2 SYGVQD (reference sequence). Any history of autoimmune disease or systemic immunosuppression disqualified patients. The V and J genes are TRBV10-1 and TRBJ2-1; D perhaps matches TRBD2 (6 bases). The clonotype originates from an adult with an advanced solid tumor such as melanoma, head and neck, liver or kidney cancer. Sequenced here: CD4+ or CD8+ T cells sorted from blood, sampled in a trial of the OX40 agonist ivuxolimab. The CDR3 loop is CASSRGSSYNEQFF. CDR3 DNA: TGCGCCAGCAGTCGGGGGAGCTCCTACAATGAGCAGTTCTTC.